Shown below are 20 T cell receptor beta chains from a single sample sequenced in a study of shared clonotypes between healthy human individuals. Assay: immunoSEQ multiplex PCR; the TCRdb copy retains only in-frame clones and omits some. The repertoire holds about 2.4 million clones, with more than 85% as singletons. The specimen was naive CD4+ T cells from PBMCs. Subset denoted: CD45RA+ positively selected. The receptors originated from a man younger than 35 in good health. Some clones in this sample may be carry-over from other donors' samples.

As to this clone: In the same sample, other DNA sequences code for this CDR3. This rearrangement joins TRBV9 to TRBJ2-3; D is uncertain. Per germline, CDR1 SGDLS and CDR2 YYNGEE. Trimming cost V 0 bases and J 1 base, with 6 bases left between them. CDR3 length equals 14 residues. The CDR3 sequence: CASSVGPGTDTQYF. The CDR3, as DNA: TGTGCCAGCAGCGTAGGCCCCGGCACAGATACGCAGTATTTT. Full variable domain (missing parts from reference TRBV9 and TRBJ2-3): DSGVTQTPKHLITATGQRVTLRCSPRSGDLSVYWYQQSLDQGLQFLIQYYNGEERAKGNILERFSAQQFPDLHSELNLSSLELGDSALYFCASSVGPGTDTQYFGPGTRLTVL.

As for this clone: Other DNA sequences from this sample encode an identical CDR3 as well. The chain is built from TRBV6-5 and TRBJ1-1, with 11 bases identical to TRBD1. The CDR3 is 12 amino acids. Looked up from germline, CDR1 is MNHEY and CDR2 is SVGAGI. The V and J ends lost 8 bases and 5 bases, in that order; junction bases with no gene match: 1. CDR3 amino acids: CASGTGGTEAFF. DNA of the CDR3: TGTGCCAGCGGGACAGGGGGGACTGAAGCTTTCTTT.

This chain connects TRBV28 to TRBJ1-1, with 7 bases matching TRBD1. There are 13 residues in the CDR3. V shed 7 bases and J 5 bases; nucleotides not matched to a gene: 7. The germline CDR1 and CDR2 sequences are MDHEN and SYDVKM. In DNA, the CDR3 is TGTGCCAGCAAGACAGGGAAAAAAACTGAAGCTTTCTTT. Encoded protein: CASKTGKKTEAFF.

This chain's CDR3 is CAWSADQNEKLFF. DNA for the CDR3: TGTGCCTGGAGTGCAGACCAGAATGAAAAACTGTTTTTT. The gene calls are TRBV30 and TRBJ1-4, with D uncertain. This CDR3 has 13 amino acids. The V gene lost 1 base and the J gene lost 5 bases, with 8 bases spanning the gap. The germline CDR1 and CDR2 sequences are GTSNPN and SVGIG (reference sequence).

The chain carries TRBV29-1 and TRBJ1-2; D remains ambiguous. This CDR3 contains 11 residues. In germline, CDR1 is SQVTM, CDR2 ANQGSEA. V lost 3 bases, J lost 6 bases, and 8 bases lay in between. CDR3 sequence (DNA): TGCAGCGTTGAGCGGCAGGATGGCTACACCTTC. Its protein is CSVERQDGYTF.

A single count supports this clone. The V gene is TRBV25-1, the J gene TRBJ2-7, with 11 bases aligning to TRBD2. CDR3 length equals 15 residues. CDR1 and CDR2 (germline): MGHDK, SYGVNS. V lost 3 bases to trimming and J lost 7 bases; unmatched junction nucleotides: 8. The DNA for the CDR3 is TGTGCCAGCAGTGATTTTAGCGGGAGGGCTGGAGAGCAGTACTTC. Its protein product is CASSDFSGRAGEQYF.

The V gene is TRBV5-1, the J gene TRBJ1-4; D might be TRBD1 (6 bases). CDR1 and CDR2 from the germline V gene are SGHRS and YFSETQ. This CDR3 is 16 amino acids long. With 3 bases removed from V and 7 bases from J, the gap between germline ends came to 19 bases. The CDR3: CASSSSLTGRFEKLFF. DNA for the CDR3: TGCGCCAGCAGCTCAAGCTTGACAGGAAGATTTGAAAAACTGTTTTTT.

The V call is TRBV5-1, the J call TRBJ2-7, with TRBD2 identical over 8 bases. The V gene's germline CDR1 is SGHRS and CDR2 YFSETQ. V dropped 4 bases and J dropped 6; count of bases not matched to a gene: 12. The length of the CDR3 is 15 residues. CDR3 nucleotide sequence: TGCGCCAGCAGCCACGGACTAGCAGATATGCGCGAGCAGTACTTC. This gives the protein CASSHGLADMREQYF.

The chain employs TRBV5-4 and TRBJ2-1; D remains unclear. Trimming shortened V by 1 base and J by 5 bases, and 13 bases separated the two germline ends. The CDR3 totals 15 residues. In germline, CDR1 is SGHNT, CDR2 YYREEE (reference sequence). The CDR3 reads CASSLNPPTHNEQFF. The CDR3 DNA follows: TGTGCCAGCAGCTTGAATCCACCAACCCACAATGAGCAGTTCTTC. Drawing the rest from reference TRBV5-4 and TRBJ2-1, the complete variable domain is ETGVTQSPTHLIKTRGQQVTLRCSSQSGHNTVSWYQQALGQGPQFIFQYYREEENGRGNFPPRFSGLQFPNYSSELNVNALELDDSALYLCASSLNPPTHNEQFFGPGTRLTVL.

Notes on this clone: The sample holds other DNA sequences that translate to the same CDR3. The chain combines TRBV11-2 with TRBJ1-1; D unclear. The ends were cut back, 1 base at V and 1 base at J, with 4 bases in the middle. Per the germline V gene, CDR1 is SGHAT and CDR2 is FQNNGV. This CDR3 has 13 residues. DNA of the CDR3: TGTGCCAGCAGCTTAGTTAGGAACACTGAAGCTTTCTTT. This translates into CASSLVRNTEAFF.

This clone was observed a few times. Other DNA sequences in this sample translate to the same CDR3. V is TRBV5-1 and J is TRBJ2-2, with D perhaps TRBD1 (6 bases). This CDR3 is 15 amino acids long. The V gene's germline CDR1 is SGHRS and CDR2 YFSETQ. Trimming took off 4 bases at V and 1 base at J, with 11 bases between the two ends. The CDR3 sequence: CASSPMTGNTGELFF. The CDR3 DNA sequence: TGCGCCAGCAGCCCTATGACAGGGAACACCGGGGAGCTGTTTTTT.

The chain uses TRBV5-4 and TRBJ1-1, with 9 nucleotides matching TRBD1. The CDR3 runs 17 residues. The V gene end was trimmed by 3 bases and the J gene end by 6 bases; junction bases not matched to a gene: 15. Germline lookup yields CDR1 SGHNT and CDR2 YYREEE (reference sequence). The CDR3 sequence is CASSSGVNRGRGSEAFF. CDR3 coding DNA: TGTGCCAGCAGCTCGGGGGTTAACAGGGGGCGCGGGTCTGAAGCTTTCTTT.

The J gene is TRBJ2-3, the V gene TRBV10-3, with TRBD2 matching over 7 bases. V trimming: 6 bases; J trimming: 1 base; junction bases outside the gene matches: 4. Looked up from germline, CDR1 is ENHRY and CDR2 is SYGVKD. There are 14 residues in the CDR3. In DNA, the CDR3 is TGTGCCATCAGCCCCACTAGCGGCACAGATACGCAGTATTTT. Encoded protein: CAISPTSGTDTQYF.

The genes are TRBV27 and TRBJ1-1, with TRBD1 identical over 9 bases. V dropped 5 bases and J dropped 5; count of bases not matched to a gene: 9. Germline V CDR1 and CDR2: MNHEY, SMNVEV (reference sequence). The CDR3 is made up of 15 amino acids. The CDR3 protein is CASSPWDRELTEAFF. The CDR3 bases are TGTGCCAGCAGTCCGTGGGACAGGGAGTTAACTGAAGCTTTCTTT.

The chain recombines TRBV6-1 with TRBJ2-5; the match to TRBD2 covers 11 bases. The DNA matches TRBJ2-7 better at its end, which makes the J call doubtful. CDR1 and CDR2 (germline): MNHNS, SASEGT. The CDR3 is 15 residues long. The CDR3 DNA reads as TGTGCCAGCAGTAAGGGACTAGCGGTTTATGACGAGCAGTACTTC. Translation gives CASSKGLAVYDEQYF.

In nucleotides, the CDR3 is TGTGCCAGCAGCCCCTCCCGGGGTAGGGAGACCCAGTACTTC. Translation: CASSPSRGRETQYF. The J gene is TRBJ2-5, the V gene TRBV7-2; the D gene is possibly TRBD2 (5 bases). Germline assignment: CDR1 SGHTA and CDR2 FQGNSA. The CDR3 is 14 residues long. V lost 5 bases and J 5 bases, leaving 15 bases between the germline ends.

The chain recombines TRBV14 with TRBJ2-3; TRBD1 matches 10 bases. The CDR3 is made up of 15 amino acids. Germline assignment: CDR1 SGHDN and CDR2 FVKESK. The junction had 4 bases not matched to a gene; V was cut back by 2 bases and J by 5 bases. CDR3 protein: CASSQRTGGRDTQYF. CDR3 sequence (DNA): TGTGCCAGCAGCCAAAGGACAGGGGGTAGAGATACGCAGTATTTT.

The chain uses TRBV6-1 and TRBJ2-7; D unclear. Trimming removed 5 bases at V and 7 bases at J, with 9 bases between. The CDR3 runs 11 residues. Germline V gene lookup returns CDR1 MNHNS and CDR2 SASEGT. CDR3 nucleotide sequence: TGTGCCAGCAGTTCCCGGTTTGAGCAGTACTTC. This sequence encodes CASSSRFEQYF.

This chain connects TRBV28 to TRBJ2-3; D possibly corresponds to TRBD1 (6 bases). CDR1 MDHEN and CDR2 SYDVKM come from the germline V gene. The CDR3 is 17 residues long. Trimming pared 2 bases from V and 0 bases from J, leaving 15 bases between. In DNA form, the CDR3 reads TGTGCCAGCAGTTTACTCCCAATGACAGGAAGCACAGATACGCAGTATTTT. Residues: CASSLLPMTGSTDTQYF.

The chain joins TRBV10-2 to TRBJ2-7; possible D gene TRBD2, 6 bases. Trimming left V 6 bases short and J 0 bases short, with 18 bases between. The CDR3 is 16 amino acids. Germline assignment: CDR1 WSHSY and CDR2 SAAADI. The CDR3 sequence: CASRPLQRAYSYEQYF. CDR3 DNA: TGCGCCAGCAGACCGCTCCAGCGGGCCTACTCCTACGAGCAGTACTTC.